This TCR beta chain appears in the sequencing data of a study of somatic mutations in cytotoxic T cells in rheumatoid arthritis. Profiled with immunoSEQ multiplex PCR; TCRdb holds only in-frame clones, not every one. Altogether roughly 19,000 clones are present, 70% to 90% being singletons, with the ten largest covering approximately 20%. The V gene's germline CDR1 is LGHNA and CDR2 YSLEER. There are 15 residues in the CDR3. Trimming removed 3 bases from V and 6 bases from J, with 12 bases in between. The TCR originated in a woman aged 45-60 years in good health. The sequenced sample consisted of CD8+ T cells sorted from blood. This chain connects TRBV4-3 to TRBJ1-6; D is undetermined. The CDR3 loop is CASSQVGRTNSPLHF. The CDR3 nucleotides read TGCGCCAGCAGCCAGGTTGGACGGACTAATTCACCCCTCCACTTT.